This T cell receptor beta chain was sequenced in a study of blood T cell repertoires in COVID-19 (dated by TCRdb to 2018 to 2020). Some background on the complete study: Collaborator samples came from the United States, Italy and Spain and covered acute and convalescent phases of COVID-19. The material from the prospective study consisted of cDNA or gDNA derived from T cells, B-cell-depleted T cells, or PBMCs. Deeply sampled blood TCRbeta repertoires from subjects exposed to, actively infected with, or recovered from COVID-19 were included in the dataset. The repertoires were released in a freely available public database intended as a resource for research on the immune response to SARS-CoV-2. The samples were drawn from the first 160 participants of the ongoing ImmuneRACE study and from some 1,300 subjects provided by 6 global collaborators. A de-identified subject ID, COVID-19 status, age in years and sex were almost always included in the sample metadata. Where HLA class I and class II types were available, the types were taken from metadata supplied by the sample provider, not from assay-based typing.

What the authors observed across the whole study: The quantity of clinical and demographic metadata differed by source and by participant and was supplied without curation.

Notes on this clone: Its target antigen remains unknown. Base qualities are missing; no much larger clone stands one base away.

Per the germline V gene (reference sequence), MNHNY is the CDR1 and SVGAGI is the CDR2. The cysteine opens and the phenylalanine closes a CDR3 of 12 amino acids. The entry retains the CDR3 DNA only, 36 bases that are in frame from base 1. The junction carries 8 bases between V and J, which are trimmed by 4 bases and 5 bases respectively. The collaborating institutions used their own protocols to collect whole blood in K2EDTA tubes. For TCRbeta analysis, collaborator samples were shipped as frozen whole blood, as isolated PBMCs, or as DNA extracted from either sample type. TCRbeta CDR3 regions were amplified from genomic DNA using the immunoSEQ Assay, a bias-controlled multiplex PCR. The original methods were these. Nucleated cell counts per sample were estimated from amplification of reference gene primers within the assay. Sequence reads were collapsed and filtered to measure the absolute abundance of every unique TCRbeta CDR3 rearrangement. For each sample, productive Simpson clonality was calculated as the square root of Simpson's diversity index across productive rearrangements. Here the immuneACCESS table is served through TCRdb, limited to in-frame sequences with V and J called. Missing clones are a known gap in these copies; in checked studies unresolved V genes cover under half, and the rest lacks a known reason. V and J calls and clone size are copied from that table; D and trimming were computed from the DNA. The table for this sample lists some 99,000 clones; 65% to 90% of them were counted only once. The ten top clones hold under 8% of the sample.

Material: peripheral blood. This receptor was obtained from an elderly woman with active or convalescent COVID-19. The chain is assembled from TRBV6-6 and TRBJ1-2, with the D segment identity uncertain. CDR3 sequence: CASSSTVYGYTF. The DNA sequence is given as TGTGCCAGCAGTTCCACAGTATATGGCTACACCTTC.